This T cell receptor (beta chain) comes out of a study of T-cell memory formation after mild COVID-19. Study-level background: TCR clusters were mostly confined to one donor each.

Study outcomes and limitations: A subset of responding clones appeared in pre-infection memory, suggesting cross-reactive memory joined. A balance of CD4 and CD8 characterized clones contracting day 15 to 85, whereas later expanders leaned CD4+.

TCRdb redid the calling of the 5' RACE reads with MiXCR, one entry per CDR3 protein. The repertoire holds 350,000 to 500,000 distinct CDR3 sequences, more than 20% seen once, with around 13% in the top ten. CDR3 length: 15 amino acids. Germline V gives CDR1 SNHLY, CDR2 FYNNEI. V was clipped by 1 base and J by 6 bases, with 10 bases between them. Concerning this clonotype: Its cognate antigen is unknown.

Sequences were obtained from PBMCs or a T cell subset sorted from them (not recorded which). This chain joins TRBV2 and TRBJ1-6, with D hard to call. The sequence was obtained from an adult woman who had mild COVID-19 (a few samples of this study predate the infection). Cell type and time point are not known. The CDR3: CASSEGQSPNSPLHF. DNA for the CDR3: TGTGCCAGCAGTGAAGGGCAGAGCCCTAATTCACCCCTCCACTTT. The variable domain in full, completed from reference TRBV2 and TRBJ1-6, reads EPEVTQTPSHQVTQMGQEVILRCVPISNHLYFYWYRQILGQKVEFLVSFYNNEISEKSEIFDDQFSVERPDGSNFTLKIRSTKLEDSAMYFCASSEGQSPNSPLHFGNGTRLTVT.